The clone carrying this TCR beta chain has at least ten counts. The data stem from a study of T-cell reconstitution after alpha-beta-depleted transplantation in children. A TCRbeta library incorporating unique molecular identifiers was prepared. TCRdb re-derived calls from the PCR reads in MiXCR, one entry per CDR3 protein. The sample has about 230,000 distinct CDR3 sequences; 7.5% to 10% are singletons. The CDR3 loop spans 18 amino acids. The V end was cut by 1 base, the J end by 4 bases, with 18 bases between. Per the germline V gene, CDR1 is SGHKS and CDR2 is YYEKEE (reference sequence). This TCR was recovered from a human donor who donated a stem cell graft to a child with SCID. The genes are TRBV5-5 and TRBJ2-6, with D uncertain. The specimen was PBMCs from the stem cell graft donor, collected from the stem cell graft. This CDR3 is CASSLTRTGLVGANVLTF. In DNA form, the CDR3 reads TGTGCCAGCAGCTTGACCAGGACGGGCTTGGTGGGGGCCAACGTCCTGACTTTC.